This T cell receptor beta chain was captured by sequencing in a study of OX40 agonist ivuxolimab in advanced cancers. Assay used: immunoSEQ multiplex PCR; TCRdb lists only in-frame clones, some missing. The sample yields about 36,000 clones, about 81% seen once. The germline gives CDR1 MNHNS, CDR2 SASEGT. The V gene lost 7 bases and the J gene lost 4 bases, with 13 bases spanning the gap. The CDR3 contains 13 residues. This chain joins TRBV6-1 and TRBJ1-1; perhaps TRBD1 as D (5 bases). Sequenced material: CD4+ or CD8+ T cells sorted from blood, taken in a trial of the OX40 agonist ivuxolimab. This receptor was identified in an adult with an advanced solid tumor such as melanoma, head and neck, liver or kidney cancer. CDR3: CASIRGVSTEAFF. The CDR3 DNA reads TGTGCCAGCATCCGGGGGGTGAGCACTGAAGCTTTCTTT.